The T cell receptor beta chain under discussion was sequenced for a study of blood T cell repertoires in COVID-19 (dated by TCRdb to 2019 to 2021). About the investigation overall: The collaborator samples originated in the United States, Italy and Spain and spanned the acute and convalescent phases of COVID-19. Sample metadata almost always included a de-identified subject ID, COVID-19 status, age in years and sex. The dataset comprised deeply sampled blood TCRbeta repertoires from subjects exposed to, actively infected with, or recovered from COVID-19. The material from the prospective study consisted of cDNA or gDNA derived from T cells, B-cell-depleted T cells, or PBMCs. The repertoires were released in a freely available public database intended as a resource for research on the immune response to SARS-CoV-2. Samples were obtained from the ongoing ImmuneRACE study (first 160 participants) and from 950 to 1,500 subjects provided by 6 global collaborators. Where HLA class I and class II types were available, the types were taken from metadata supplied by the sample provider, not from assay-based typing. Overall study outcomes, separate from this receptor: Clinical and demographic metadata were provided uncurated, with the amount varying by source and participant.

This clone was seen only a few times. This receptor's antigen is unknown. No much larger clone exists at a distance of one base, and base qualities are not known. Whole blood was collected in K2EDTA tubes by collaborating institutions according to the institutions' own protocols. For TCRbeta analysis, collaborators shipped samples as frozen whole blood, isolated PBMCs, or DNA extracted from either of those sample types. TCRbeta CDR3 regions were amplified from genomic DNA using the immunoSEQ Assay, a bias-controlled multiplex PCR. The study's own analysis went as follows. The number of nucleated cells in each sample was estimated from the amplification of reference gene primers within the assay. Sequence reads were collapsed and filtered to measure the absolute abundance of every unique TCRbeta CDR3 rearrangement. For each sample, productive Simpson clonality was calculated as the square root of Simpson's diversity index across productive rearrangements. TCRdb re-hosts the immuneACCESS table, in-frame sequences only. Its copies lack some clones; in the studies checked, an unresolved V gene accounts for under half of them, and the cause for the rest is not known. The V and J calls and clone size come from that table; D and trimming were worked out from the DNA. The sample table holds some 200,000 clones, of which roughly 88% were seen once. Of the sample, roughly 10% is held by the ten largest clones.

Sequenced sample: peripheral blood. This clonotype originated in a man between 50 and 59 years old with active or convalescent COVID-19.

The DNA is TGTGCCAGCAGCTTTTGGGGCAGGGTCAGCACAGATACGCAGTATTTT. Protein translation: CASSFWGRVSTDTQYF. Rearrangement joined TRBV5-6 to TRBJ2-3; TRBD1 could be the D gene, as 5 bases match. The germline ends are 13 bases apart after V is trimmed by 2 bases and J by 0 bases. From a lookup of the germline V gene, CDR1 and CDR2 are SGHDT and YYEEEE. The CDR3 holds 16 amino acids from the cysteine to the phenylalanine. Only the CDR3 part of the read is kept: 48 bases, read in frame from the first base.